The clone carrying this T cell receptor beta chain appeared a few times. What it recognizes is unknown. V lost 6 bases and J lost 0; bases outside the gene matches: 2. CDR3 size: 14 residues. Germline V gives CDR1 SEHNR, CDR2 FQNEAQ (reference sequence). This entry is derived from a study of CD8 T cells in ankylosing spondylitis. Study outcomes and limitations: Matched ankylosing spondylitis synovial fluid reportedly showed significant enrichment of disease-linked clones. Disease-linked clones were CD8+ and relatively rare in peripheral blood. Some motif variants were previously reported in reactive arthritis synovial fluid and blood.

Making the TCR beta libraries involved quantitative 5'-RACE with molecular barcodes. TCRdb passed the 5' RACE reads through MiXCR, listing each CDR3 protein once. The sample yields about 90,000 distinct CDR3 sequences, 25% to 35% seen once. This clonotype originated in a male donor with ankylosing spondylitis or in good health (not recorded which). The sample comprised blood, either unsorted or a sorted T cell fraction (not recorded which). This chain uses TRBV7-9 with TRBJ2-7, with TRBD2 matching 10 bases. CDR3 coding DNA: TGTGCCAGCAGGGCTAGCGGGGGCTCCTACGAGCAGTACGTC. As protein: CASRASGGSYEQYV.